This T cell receptor (beta chain) was sequenced in a study of cytomegalovirus exposure and HLA in healthy donors. Whole-study results and caveats: Some highly shared sequence variants likely arose as a pipeline artifact. Some public TCRs appeared in many individuals, while most sequences were rare. Later analysis showed most CMV-associated TCR beta chains appearing HLA-restricted.

To note about this clone: As yet, its antigen is unknown.

The germline CDR1 and CDR2 sequences are SGHNT and YYREEE (reference sequence). The CDR3 contains 14 residues. Trimming cost V 3 bases and J 5 bases; bases outside gene matches: 5. With 60 Vbeta and 13 Jbeta primers, the PCR was carried out. TCRdb's copy holds only in-frame clones and misses some; the assay was immunoSEQ multiplex PCR. The profile shows approximately 140,000 clones, about three quarters of them singletons. The specimen sequenced was PBMCs. The source is a woman in her forties in good health and CMV-seronegative. The chain carries TRBV5-4 and TRBJ2-5; 9 bases fit TRBD1. The CDR3 loop is CASSSGQGGETQYF. CDR3 DNA: TGTGCCAGCAGCTCGGGACAGGGTGGGGAGACCCAGTACTTC. Drawing the rest from reference TRBV5-4 and TRBJ2-5, the complete variable domain is ETGVTQSPTHLIKTRGQQVTLRCSSQSGHNTVSWYQQALGQGPQFIFQYYREEENGRGNFPPRFSGLQFPNYSSELNVNALELDDSALYLCASSSGQGGETQYFGPGTRLLVL.